This T cell receptor beta chain was profiled in a study of vaccination and CD4 T cells after COVID-19. Overall study: Following dose two, a median approximately 65 days (range 14 to 241) passed before post-vaccine samples were taken. Cultures acting as controls obtained a CEFX pool, an HIV-1 Nef pool, or no peptide.

The Oncomine TCR Beta short-read assay sequenced DNA from cultured CD4+ T cells. TCRdb reprocessed the PCR reads via MiXCR and lists one record per CDR3 protein. Of 15,000 to 25,000 distinct CDR3 sequences listed, approximately 52% are singletons. V dropped 5 bases and J dropped 6; count of bases not matched to a gene: 8. CDR3 size: 16 residues. CDR1 is MNHNS, CDR2 SASEGT, per germline. Regarding treatment: approximately 10-day PBMC culture with coronavirus spike peptide pools or control peptides (ViraFEST assay). There are a few counts of this clonotype. The antigen is not known. This receptor was identified in a human donor who had recovered from COVID-19. The material sequenced was CD4+ T cells from blood, cultured in vitro, taken after SARS-CoV-2 vaccination. The rearrangement links TRBV6-1 to TRBJ1-5; 12 bases map to TRBD1. The CDR3 sequence is CASSLPGTGGSQPQHF. The CDR3 region has the DNA TGTGCCAGCAGTCTTCCGGGGACAGGGGGCTCTCAGCCCCAGCATTTT.